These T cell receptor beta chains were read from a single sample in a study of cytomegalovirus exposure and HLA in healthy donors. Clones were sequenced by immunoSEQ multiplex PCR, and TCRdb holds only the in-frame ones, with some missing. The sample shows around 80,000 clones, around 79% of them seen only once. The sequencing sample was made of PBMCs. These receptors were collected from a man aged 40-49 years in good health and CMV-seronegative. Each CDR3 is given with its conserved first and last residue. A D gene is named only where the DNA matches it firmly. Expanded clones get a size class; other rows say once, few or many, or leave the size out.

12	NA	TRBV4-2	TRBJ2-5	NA	TGTGCCAGCAGCCAAGATCTGGGAGCGAAGTACTTC	CASSQDLGAKYF
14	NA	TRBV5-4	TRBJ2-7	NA	TGTGCCAGCAGCTTGGCTGCCAGTCCCTACGAGCAGTACTTC	CASSLAASPYEQYF
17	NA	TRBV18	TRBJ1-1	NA	TGTGCCAGCTCACCAAAGATTACCGGGAGTATGGTGACTGAAGCTTTCTTT	CASSPKITGSMVTEAFF
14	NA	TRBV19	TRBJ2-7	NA	TGTGCCAGTAGACGGACTCTGATCAGTTACGAGCAGTACTTC	CASRRTLISYEQYF
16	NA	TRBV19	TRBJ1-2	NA	TGTGCCAGTACCCGGAAGGGGCAACTCCTTAACTATGGCTACACCTTC	CASTRKGQLLNYGYTF
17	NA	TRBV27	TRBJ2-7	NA	TGTGCCAGCAGTTTAGGGGGCGGAGGACAACTACGCTACGAGCAGTACTTC	CASSLGGGGQLRYEQYF
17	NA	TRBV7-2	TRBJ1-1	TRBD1	TGTGCCAGCAGCTTAGGCGACAGGGTCCGTGTTGGGACTGAAGCTTTCTTT	CASSLGDRVRVGTEAFF
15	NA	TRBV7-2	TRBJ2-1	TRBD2	TGTGCCAGCAGCTCCGGGACTAGCGCCTACAATGAGCAGTTCTTC	CASSSGTSAYNEQFF
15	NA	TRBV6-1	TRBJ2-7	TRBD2	TGTGCCAGCAGTCCGGGACTAGCGTACTCCTACGAGCAGTACTTC	CASSPGLAYSYEQYF
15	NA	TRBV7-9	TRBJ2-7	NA	TGTGCCAGCACCCCAGGGGATCTCCCTAACTACGAGCAGTACTTC	CASTPGDLPNYEQYF
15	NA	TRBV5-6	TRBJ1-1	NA	TGTGCCAGCAGCCACCAAGACAGGAGGAACACTGAAGCTTTCTTT	CASSHQDRRNTEAFF
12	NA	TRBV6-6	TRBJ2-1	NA	TGTGCCAGCAGGGAGGGGCAGGGTGAGCAGTTCTTC	CASREGQGEQFF
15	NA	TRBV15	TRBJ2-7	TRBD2	TGTGCCACCAGCATCGGGACTAGCGGGACCTACGAGCAGTACTTC	CATSIGTSGTYEQYF
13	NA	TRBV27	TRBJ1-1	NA	TGTGCCAGCAGCGTTCAGCGGAACACTGAAGCTTTCTTT	CASSVQRNTEAFF
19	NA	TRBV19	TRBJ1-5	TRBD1	TGTGCCAGTAGCCTCAGGTGGGCAGGGGGCGCGCAGGGCAATCAGCCCCAGCATTTT	CASSLRWAGGAQGNQPQHF
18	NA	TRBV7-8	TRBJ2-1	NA	TGTGCCAGCAGCTTACGGCCCATGGCAGGGGCATCCTACAATGAGCAGTTCTTC	CASSLRPMAGASYNEQFF
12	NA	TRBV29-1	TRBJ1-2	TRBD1	TGCAGCGTGAGGACAGGGATCTATGGCTACACCTTC	CSVRTGIYGYTF
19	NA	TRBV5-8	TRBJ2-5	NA	TGTGCCAGCAGCCCCTCCGGGACACGGACATTTTTGTACCAAGAGACCCAGTACTTC	CASSPSGTRTFLYQETQYF
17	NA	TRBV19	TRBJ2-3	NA	TGTGCCAGTAGTCCCCACTCTGCTCCTACTAGCACAGATACGCAGTATTTT	CASSPHSAPTSTDTQYF
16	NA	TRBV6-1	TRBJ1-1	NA	TGTGCCAGCAGTGAACCCCCCGGCAGGGGAGCTACTGAAGCTTTCTTT	CASSEPPGRGATEAFF
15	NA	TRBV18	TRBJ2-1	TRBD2	TGTGCCAGCTCACCCGGGACTAGCGGGGGCTGGCGGAAGTTCTTC	CASSPGTSGGWRKFF
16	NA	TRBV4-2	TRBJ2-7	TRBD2	TGTGCCAGCAGCCAAGATGGCGGGGGAACCCCCTACGAGCAGTACTTC	CASSQDGGGTPYEQYF
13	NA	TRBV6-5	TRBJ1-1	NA	TGTGCCAGCAGTCAGCCTAGGGGCACTGAAGCTTTCTTT	CASSQPRGTEAFF
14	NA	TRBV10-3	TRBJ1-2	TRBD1	TGTGCCATCAGTGACCCGGACAGGGGCTATGGCTACACCTTC	CAISDPDRGYGYTF
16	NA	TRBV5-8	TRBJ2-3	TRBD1	TGTGCCAGCAGCCCCAGGGGACAGGGGCTCACAGATACGCAGTATTTT	CASSPRGQGLTDTQYF
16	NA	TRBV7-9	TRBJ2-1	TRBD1	TGTGCCAGCAGCTTAGGACAGGGGGCTATTTACAATGAGCAGTTCTTC	CASSLGQGAIYNEQFF
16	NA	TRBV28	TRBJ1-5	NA	TGTGCCAGCAGCCCAACACAGGGTGCTGGCAATCAGCCCCAGCATTTT	CASSPTQGAGNQPQHF
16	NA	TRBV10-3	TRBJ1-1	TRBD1	TGTGCCATCAGCACTCCCGGGACAGGGGGGAACACTGAAGCTTTCTTT	CAISTPGTGGNTEAFF
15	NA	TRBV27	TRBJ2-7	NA	TGTGCCAGCAGTCCCCTGCAGGGGAACTCCTACGAGCAGTACTTC	CASSPLQGNSYEQYF
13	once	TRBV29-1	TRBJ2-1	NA	TGCAGCGTAGGCCTAGCGATATACAATGAGCAGTTCTTC	CSVGLAIYNEQFF
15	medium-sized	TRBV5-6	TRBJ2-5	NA	TGTGCCAGCAGCACCCGACAGCGAAGCCAAGAGACCCAGTACTTC	CASSTRQRSQETQYF
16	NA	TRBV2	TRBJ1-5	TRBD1	TGTGCCAGCAGTGAGGGGGGACAGGGCCGATTTCAGCCCCAGCATTTT	CASSEGGQGRFQPQHF
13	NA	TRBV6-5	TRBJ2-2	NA	TGTGCCAGCAGCCTTCAGGTCCCCGGGGAGCTGTTTTTT	CASSLQVPGELFF
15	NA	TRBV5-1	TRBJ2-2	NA	TGCGCCAGCAGCTTCAAGGGGCCGAACACCGGGGAGCTGTTTTTT	CASSFKGPNTGELFF
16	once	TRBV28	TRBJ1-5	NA	TGTGCCAGCAGTTTGGGTAAAGCAGGGACTTATCAGCCCCAGCATTTT	CASSLGKAGTYQPQHF
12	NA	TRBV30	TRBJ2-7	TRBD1	TGTGCCTGGGACAGGGAATACTACGAGCAGTACTTC	CAWDREYYEQYF
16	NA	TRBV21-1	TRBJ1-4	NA	TGTGCCAGCAGCCCCCGTAGACGGTGGGCGTGTGAAAAACTGTTTTTT	CASSPRRRWACEKLFF
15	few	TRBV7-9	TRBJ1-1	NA	TGTGCCAGCAGCTTGGGGAGGGCTCTGAACACTGAAGCTTTCTTT	CASSLGRALNTEAFF
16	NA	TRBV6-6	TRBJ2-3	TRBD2	TGTGCCAGCAGTTACTCGACTAGCGGGAGGACAGATATGCAGTATTTT	CASSYSTSGRTDMQYF
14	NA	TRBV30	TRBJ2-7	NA	TGTGCCTGGAGTAGCCCGGCTAGCAGATACGAGCAGTACTTC	CAWSSPASRYEQYF
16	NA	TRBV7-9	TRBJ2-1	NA	TGTGCCAGCAGCCCGCGATTTGGCGGCAACTACAATGAGCAGTTCTTC	CASSPRFGGNYNEQFF
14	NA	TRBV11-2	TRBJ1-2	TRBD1	TGTGCCAGCAGTTATCCCGGGACAGAGAGAGGCTACACCTTC	CASSYPGTERGYTF
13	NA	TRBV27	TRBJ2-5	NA	TGTGCCAGCAGTCTTTTCCCCGGGGGGACCCAGTACTTC	CASSLFPGGTQYF
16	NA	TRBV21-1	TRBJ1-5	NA	TGTGCCAGCAGCAAACCCCACAGGGGTTCAAATCAGCCCCAGCATTTT	CASSKPHRGSNQPQHF
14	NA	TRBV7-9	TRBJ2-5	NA	TGTGCCAGCAGCTTAGGGACAACTAAAGAGACCCAGTACTTC	CASSLGTTKETQYF
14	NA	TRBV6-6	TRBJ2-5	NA	TGTGCCAGCAGTTATGGGGGGAGCCAAGAGACCCAGTACTTC	CASSYGGSQETQYF
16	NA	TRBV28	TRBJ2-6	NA	TGTGCCAGCAGACAGGGCCTCAGCTCTGGGGCCAACGTCCTGACTTTC	CASRQGLSSGANVLTF
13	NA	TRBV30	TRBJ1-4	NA	TGTGCCTGGAGTGTACAAGGGGTTGAAAAACTGTTTTTT	CAWSVQGVEKLFF
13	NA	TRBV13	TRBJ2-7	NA	TGTGCCAGCAGCTTAGGAGACAGTTACGAGCAGTACTTC	CASSLGDSYEQYF
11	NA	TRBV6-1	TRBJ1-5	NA	TGTGCCAGCAGGGAGAGGCAGCCCCAGCATTTT	CASRERQPQHF
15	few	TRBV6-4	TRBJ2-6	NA	TGTGCCAGCAGTGACGGGACTTCTGGGGCCAACGTCCTGACTTTC	CASSDGTSGANVLTF
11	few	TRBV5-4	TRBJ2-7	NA	TGTGCCAGCAGCTCCTTCGACGAGCAGTACTTC	CASSSFDEQYF
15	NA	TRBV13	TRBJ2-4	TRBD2	TGTGCCAGCAGCTTCGGGGGGGCGGGAAATAGTATTCAGTACTTC	CASSFGGAGNSIQYF